The 15 T cell receptor beta chains below all came from one sample that was sequenced in a study of blood T cells in healthy people across ages. Combining a sample-barcoded 5' primer with a J-beta primer mix, a second PCR ran for 7 to 11 cycles. TCRdb independently ran MiXCR on the 5' RACE reads; one entry per CDR3 protein. The table shows 850,000 to 1,000,000 distinct CDR3 sequences, with under 50% occurring only once. Input material: blood. The receptors derive from a man aged 25-45 years in good health.

This clonotype appeared once. The genes are TRBV11-2 and TRBJ2-5, with 8 bases aligning to TRBD2. Matching the DNA end better, TRBJ2-7 makes the J call doubtful. Germline lookup yields CDR1 SGHAT and CDR2 FQNNGV. The CDR3 extends over 13 amino acids. In nucleotides, the CDR3 is TGTGCCAGCACCCCTTCGGGGGGGCACGAGCAGTACTTC. As protein: CASTPSGGHEQYF.

CDR3 protein: CASSPSGLAGGRREQFF. Written as DNA, the CDR3 is TGTGCCAGCAGCCCAAGTGGACTAGCGGGGGGGAGGAGGGAGCAGTTCTTC. V usage is TRBV7-2 and J usage is TRBJ2-1; 15 nucleotides match TRBD2. Germline CDR1 reads SGHTA; CDR2 reads FQGNSA. This CDR3 has 17 amino acids. V dropped 5 bases and J dropped 10; count of bases not matched to a gene: 12.

The gene calls are TRBV21-1 and TRBJ2-1; TRBD2, as called in the table, went unchecked against the DNA. TRBV21-1 is labeled a pseudogene. This CDR3 contains 17 residues. The CDR3 loop is CASSKDTAGGQHNEQFF. CDR3 DNA sequence: TGTGCCAGCAGCAAAGACACAGCGGGGGGCCAACACAATGAGCAGTTCTTC.

This clonotype was seen a few times. The chain recombines TRBV4-3 with TRBJ2-1; D remains unclear. V shed 1 base and J shed 0 bases, with 7 bases lying between them. CDR3 length: 15 residues. Germline V CDR1 and CDR2: LGHNA, YSLEER. CDR3 protein: CASSQARSSYNEQFF. CDR3 nucleotides: TGCGCCAGCAGCCAAGCCAGGAGCTCCTACAATGAGCAGTTCTTC.

This chain joins TRBV28 and TRBJ1-3; unclear D gene. The germline gives CDR1 MDHEN, CDR2 SYDVKM. This CDR3 region has 15 residues. V shed 2 bases and J shed 0 bases, with 8 bases lying between them. CDR3 loop: CASSLESISGNTIYF. The CDR3 DNA follows: TGTGCCAGCAGTTTAGAGTCCATCTCTGGAAACACCATATATTTT. The full variable domain, in which reference TRBV28 and TRBJ1-3 provide the parts outside the CDR3, is DVKVTQSSRYLVKRTGEKVFLECVQDMDHENMFWYRQDPGLGLRLIYFSYDVKMKEKGDIPEGYSVSREKKERFSLILESASTNQTSMYLCASSLESISGNTIYFGEGSWLTVV.

This chain connects TRBV4-3 to TRBJ2-1, with D uncertain. Germline V gene data show CDR1 as LGHNA and CDR2 as YSLEER. Trimming cost V 4 bases and J 7 bases, with 11 bases left between them. CDR3 size: 13 residues. The CDR3 nucleotides are TGCGCCAGCAGCCTAGGGTTTATGAATGAGCAGTTCTTC. Protein: CASSLGFMNEQFF.

This clonotype has ten or more counts. The J gene is TRBJ2-7, the V gene TRBV6-2 or TRBV6-3; D assignment may be TRBD1 or TRBD2 (5 bases each). CDR1 is MNHEY and CDR2 is SVGEGT in the germline V gene. With 6 bases removed from V and 0 bases from J, the gap between germline ends came to 15 bases. The CDR3 extends over 15 amino acids. This CDR3 is CASSKLTGTSYEQYF. DNA for the CDR3: TGTGCCAGCAGCAAATTAACCGGGACCTCCTACGAGCAGTACTTC.

There are a few counts of this clonotype. This rearrangement joins TRBV20-1 to TRBJ1-5; D is unclear. Germline CDR1 DFQATT, CDR2 SNEGSKA (reference sequence). The CDR3 totals 14 residues. V gave up 0 bases and J gave up 4 bases, with 10 bases separating them. CDR3 in amino acids: CSAREPGENQPQHF. CDR3 coding DNA: TGCAGTGCTAGAGAACCCGGGGAAAATCAGCCCCAGCATTTT.

The CDR3 bases are TGCAGTGCTAGCTCCCACGTTACATCAAGCCTTGGAGAGACCCAGTACTTC. Encoded protein: CSASSHVTSSLGETQYF. This chain joins TRBV20-1 and TRBJ2-5; D is uncertain. This CDR3 has 17 residues. From germline, CDR1 is DFQATT and CDR2 SNEGSKA (reference sequence). V was trimmed by 3 bases and J by 4 bases, leaving 24 bases between them.

This chain links TRBV30 with TRBJ1-1; D is unclear. Germline V lookup: CDR1 GTSNPN, CDR2 SVGIG (reference sequence). Trimming left V 5 bases short and J 3 bases short, with 13 bases between. The CDR3 has 13 residues. The CDR3 here is CAWSEAVHTEAFF. The CDR3 region has the DNA TGTGCCTGGTCTGAGGCGGTACACACTGAAGCTTTCTTT. The whole variable domain, remainder taken from reference TRBV30 and TRBJ1-1, is SQTIHQWPATLVQPVGSPLSLECTVEGTSNPNLYWYRQAAGRGLQLLFYSVGIGQISSEVPQNLSASRPQDRQFILSSKKLLLSDSGFYLCAWSEAVHTEAFFGQGTRLTVV.

On this clonotype itself: A read error may explain this, as a much larger clone is one base away. This chain uses TRBV9 with TRBJ2-1; tentative D call: TRBD1 (5 bases). The CDR3 loop spans 14 amino acids. The germline V gene has CDR1 SGDLS and CDR2 YYNGEE. The V end was cut by 0 bases, the J end by 10 bases, with 14 bases between. CDR3 coding DNA: TGTGCCAGCAGCGTAGAGACAGCCCCCGAGGAGCAGTTCTTC. Translating gives CASSVETAPEEQFF.

V usage is TRBV29-1 and J usage is TRBJ1-1, with D perhaps TRBD1 (6 bases). The germline V gene has CDR1 SQVTM and CDR2 ANQGSEA. The CDR3 is 12 residues long. The ends were cut back, 7 bases at V and 4 bases at J, with 13 bases in the middle. The CDR3 DNA follows: TGCAGCGCCGGACAGTCTGGCACTGAAGCTTTCTTT. The encoded protein is CSAGQSGTEAFF.

This clonotype was seen only a few times. The chain has TRBV6-6 and TRBJ2-1, with D tentatively TRBD1 (7 bases). The CDR3 is made up of 15 amino acids. V was pared by 2 bases and J by 5 bases, with 13 bases between. Germline CDR1 and CDR2: MNHNY and SVGAGI (reference sequence). The CDR3 DNA reads as TGTGCCAGCAGTTACGGCGGGACAGTAGACAATGAGCAGTTCTTC. As protein: CASSYGGTVDNEQFF.

This clonotype showed up just once. The junction shows a germline mismatch at one end, possibly a read error. This sequence joins TRBV4-1 and TRBJ2-4; 8 bases are a match to TRBD2. Germline CDR1 is MGHRA and CDR2 is YSYEKL. The CDR3 is made up of 18 amino acids. The CDR3 DNA reads as TGCGCCAACAGCCACCCGATCGTGAGCGGGGGAGCCAAAAACATTCAGTACTTC. Residues: CANSHPIVSGGAKNIQYF.

The table lists this clonotype with a count of one. The chain carries TRBV7-8 and TRBJ2-7; 8 bases line up with TRBD1. V lost 5 bases and J lost 7; bases outside the gene matches: 10. Germline-derived CDR1 and CDR2 are SGHVS and FQNEAQ. This CDR3 contains 14 residues. For the CDR3, the DNA is TGTGCCAGCAGCCAGGGGGCGGGCTTAAGTGAGCAGTACTTC. It specifies CASSQGAGLSEQYF.